This TCR beta chain was sequenced in a study of OX40 agonist ivuxolimab in advanced cancers. For the study at large: With a range of roughly 20 to 80, age averaged approximately 60 years, and around 83% were male.

CDR1 and CDR2 from the germline V gene are LNHNV and YYDKDF (reference sequence). The CDR3 spans 12 residues. The ends were cut back, 0 bases at V and 4 bases at J, with 3 bases in the middle. Data came from immunoSEQ multiplex PCR; TCRdb stores just in-frame clones and leaves some out. The sample holds over 30,000 clones, roughly 80% seen once. Sequenced material: CD4+ or CD8+ T cells sorted from blood, taken in a trial of the OX40 agonist ivuxolimab. This rearrangement joins TRBV15 to TRBJ1-2; no clear D. This TCR came from an adult with an advanced solid tumor such as melanoma, head and neck, liver or kidney cancer. The CDR3 sequence: CATSRDIYGYTF. The CDR3 DNA sequence: TGTGCCACCAGCAGAGATATCTATGGCTACACCTTC.